The 4 T cell receptor beta chains listed next were all sequenced from one sample in a study of CD8 T cells in Susac syndrome. cDNA came from about 0.51 to 1 ug RNA primed by random hexamers. TCRdb re-called the immunoSEQ multiplex PCR reads with MiXCR, one entry per CDR3 protein. Of 120,000 to 150,000 distinct CDR3 sequences detected, approximately 95% appear once; the ten largest clones hold approximately 0.11%. The sample consisted of CD4+ T cells from PBMCs. The receptors shown here come from a human donor with multiple sclerosis.

This chain connects TRBV29-1 to TRBJ2-3; D may be TRBD1 (6 bases). The V end lost 7 bases, the J end lost 4 bases, and 12 bases lay between the germline ends. The V gene's germline CDR1 is SQVTM and CDR2 ANQGSEA. The CDR3 length is 12 residues. This CDR3 is CSALQGADTQYF. DNA of the CDR3: TGCAGCGCATTACAGGGCGCAGATACGCAGTATTTT.

The chain has TRBV5-1 and TRBJ1-1; D unclear. Germline CDR1 SGHRS, CDR2 YFSETQ. With 2 bases removed from V and 1 base from J, the gap between germline ends came to 9 bases. The CDR3 is 14 residues long. The CDR3 sequence is CASSFRAENTEAFF. DNA of the CDR3: TGCGCCAGCAGCTTTAGGGCTGAGAACACTGAAGCTTTCTTT.

The chain carries TRBV7-2 and TRBJ2-1; the D gene is possibly TRBD2 (5 bases). Germline V CDR1 and CDR2: SGHTA, FQGNSA. The CDR3 has 15 residues. V shed 7 bases and J shed 1 base, with 14 bases lying between them. CDR3 in amino acids: CASTSERRSYNEQFF. CDR3 coding DNA: TGTGCCAGCACCTCTGAGAGGAGGTCCTACAATGAGCAGTTCTTC. Variable domain in full (rest from reference TRBV7-2 and TRBJ2-1): GAGVSQSPSNKVTEKGKDVELRCDPISGHTALYWYRQSLGQGLEFLIYFQGNSAPDKSGLPSDRFSAERTGGSVSTLTIQRTQQEDSAVYLCASTSERRSYNEQFFGPGTRLTVL.

The rearrangement uses TRBV27 and TRBJ2-7, with a tentative D call TRBD1 (6 bases). V shed 2 bases and J shed 2 bases, with 7 bases lying between them. Looked up from germline, CDR1 is MNHEY and CDR2 is SMNVEV (reference sequence). The CDR3 contains 13 residues. The CDR3 DNA reads as TGTGCCAGCAGTTTAAACAGGGCCTACGAGCAGTACTTC. As protein: CASSLNRAYEQYF.